This T cell receptor (beta chain) came from a study of T cells in Graves' hyperthyroidism and ophthalmopathy. Study-wide results and limits: Blood samples included most of the expanded thyroid clonotypes exceeding 0.001.

RNA transcripts gave rise to amplified TCR beta CDR3 regions. Researchers ran a first-round RT-PCR on the TCR CDR3 using the HTBI primer set. Using its own MiXCR run on the multiplex PCR reads, TCRdb lists one record per CDR3 protein. The sample yields 400,000 to 450,000 distinct CDR3 sequences, approximately 15% seen once. In its sample, this clonotype was seen a few times. Its antigen is unknown. V lost 3 bases and J 8 bases, leaving 7 bases between the germline ends. The CDR3 totals 12 residues. Germline V gene sequence: CDR1 LNHDA, CDR2 SQIVND (reference sequence). Diagnoses were made from clinical symptoms, serum measures (thyroxine and TRAb), thyroid ultrasound and orbital computed tomography.

This sequence originates from a young man with Graves' ophthalmopathy. Sequenced input: blood. The chain is built from TRBV19 and TRBJ2-2; no firm D call. The CDR3 sequence is CASSMMAGELFF. The CDR3 DNA reads TGTGCCAGTAGTATGATGGCAGGGGAGCTGTTTTTT.